This T cell receptor beta chain was identified during a study of blood T cell repertoires in COVID-19 (dated by TCRdb to 2019 to 2021). For context, the study as a whole: The collaborator samples originated in the United States, Italy and Spain and spanned the acute and convalescent phases of COVID-19. The material from the prospective study consisted of cDNA or gDNA derived from T cells, B-cell-depleted T cells, or PBMCs. Subjects who had been exposed to COVID-19, were actively infected with it, or had recovered from it provided the deeply sampled blood TCRbeta repertoires that made up the dataset. A freely available public database, intended as a resource for researchers studying the immune response to SARS-CoV-2, is where the repertoires were released. The samples were drawn from the first 160 participants of the ongoing ImmuneRACE study and from some 1,300 subjects provided by 6 global collaborators. The sample metadata nearly always contained a de-identified subject ID, COVID-19 status, age in years and sex. Where HLA class I and class II types were available, the types were taken from metadata supplied by the sample provider, not from assay-based typing.

Sequences SGHRS (CDR1) and YFSETQ (CDR2) are obtained from the germline V gene. Including cysteine and phenylalanine, the CDR3 has 14 amino acids. The CDR3 DNA has 42 bases and is translated from base 1. V drops 4 bases and J drops 9 bases, leaving 19 bases in between. The immunoSEQ Assay, a bias-controlled multiplex PCR, was used to amplify TCRbeta CDR3 regions from genomic DNA. The published analysis was carried out like this. Within the assay, amplification of reference gene primers was used to estimate how many nucleated cells each sample contained. To quantify the absolute abundance of each unique TCRbeta CDR3 rearrangement, sequence reads were collapsed and filtered. For each sample, productive Simpson clonality was calculated by taking the square root of Simpson's diversity index across productive rearrangements. This is the immuneACCESS table as TCRdb keeps it, with only in-frame sequences that have V and J called. A part of the clones is gone; compared with another copy, unresolved V genes explain less than half, and the rest is unexplained. That table supplies the V and J calls and clone size; D and trimming were determined from the DNA. The sample contains 250,000 or so clones, nearly 90% of them found a single time. The top ten hold under 2.5% of the sample.

What the work shows at the level of the full study, not this receptor alone: Clinical and demographic metadata were provided uncurated, with the amount varying by source and participant.

In Seattle, one collaborating source enrolled patients while the infection was active and tracked those patients longitudinally over the course of disease. Each collaborating institution followed its own protocols to collect whole blood in K2EDTA tubes. For TCRbeta analysis, collaborator samples were shipped as frozen whole blood, as isolated PBMCs, or as DNA extracted from either sample type. Concerning this clone: The antigen it binds to is not known. There are no base qualities to consult, and no much larger clone falls within one base.

The TCR was taken from a woman aged 60-75 years with COVID-19, enrolled during active disease. This receptor chain uses TRBV5-1 and TRBJ1-2, and possibly TRBD1, on 6 matching bases. Sample: peripheral blood. The sequenced DNA: TGCGCCAGCAGCCTATCGCAAGGGGGATCAAGCTACACCTTC. This gives the protein CASSLSQGGSSYTF.